The clone carrying this TCR beta chain was detected a few times. Its antigen is unknown. The sample originates from a study of blood T cells in healthy people across ages. Study-level information: T cells yielded about one barcoded beta molecule per two cells through template switching. Findings and limits, study-wide: Naive T cell percentage and TCR beta diversity correlated strongly. Significant beta diversity loss was already apparent by age 40, declining roughly linearly.

The donors, aged roughly 6 to 100, were healthy Caucasians from Russia. Looked up from germline, CDR1 is SGHTA and CDR2 is FQGNSA. The CDR3 length is 12 residues. V was clipped by 5 bases and J by 6 bases, with 11 bases between them. It was with a sample-barcoded 5' primer and a J-beta primer mix that a second PCR of about 6 to 12 cycles was run. TCRdb re-called the 5' RACE reads through MiXCR, storing one row per CDR3 protein. The data show around 800,000 distinct CDR3 sequences, approximately 67% seen once. The sequence came from a man under 40 in good health. Sequencing used blood. The genes are TRBV7-2 and TRBJ2-7; the D is unclear. The CDR3, as DNA: TGTGCCAGCAGCCACACGGTACGCGAGCAGTACTTC. The encoded protein is CASSHTVREQYF.